The text below deals with one T cell receptor beta chain. Its cognate antigen has yet to be identified. Within one base of it there is no much larger clone, and no base qualities were kept. This specimen comes from a study of OX40 agonist ivuxolimab in advanced cancers. In the study overall: Ivuxolimab was a fully human IgG2 agonistic monoclonal antibody targeting the costimulatory receptor OX40 (CD134). Partial responses occurred in three dose-escalation patients, of whom one had hepatocellular carcinoma and two had cutaneous melanoma. Of the 50 or so patients in dose escalation, 19 had hepatocellular carcinoma, approximately 15 had melanoma, 9 had renal cell carcinoma and 9 had head and neck cancer. Prior anti-PD-1, anti-PD-L1 or anti-CTLA-4 therapy was permitted, and checkpoint inhibitors had been received by less than 45% of dose-escalation patients. The point of sequencing TCRbeta in the periphery was to test whether ivuxolimab changed TCR sequence diversity and drove clonal T-cell expansion. Intravenous ivuxolimab was administered to patients every 2 weeks at six dose levels: 0.01, 0.1, 0.3, 1.5, 3 and 10 mg/kg. In the dose-escalation cohort, 70% to 85% of patients were male, and the mean age was about 55 years, with a range of roughly 20 to 80. The monotherapy dose-escalation portion (N ≈ 55 patients) of the phase I ivuxolimab trial is reported in the paper. The investigation overall reported the following: At doses of 0.1 to 3.0 mg/kg, clonal expansion of both CD4+ and CD8+ blood T cells was observed from baseline to week 6. After ivuxolimab, more expanded clones were found on average in CD8+ T cells than in CD4+ T cells. In partial responders in the 0.1-3.0 mg/kg groups, normalized peripheral clonal expansion was found to be among the lowest, especially among CD8+ T cells. The antigen specificity of the clonally expanded peripheral T cells was not determined. Low levels of normalized T-cell clonal expansion were also shown by some nonresponding patients.

The trial excluded patients who had a history of autoimmune disease or who were on systemic immunosuppression. Peripheral blood for TCR sequencing was drawn from every dose cohort at baseline, at cycle 4 day 1 and at cycle 7 day 1. Samples were obtained from an open-label, multicenter, first-in-human phase I dose-escalation trial of ivuxolimab. Adults with locally advanced or metastatic head and neck squamous cell, hepatocellular, melanoma or renal cell carcinoma were enrolled in the trial. CD4+ and CD8+ T cells were sorted separately from peripheral blood before TCR sequencing. Taken from cysteine to phenylalanine, the CDR3 has 15 residues. Of all the DNA, just the CDR3 is kept, 45 bases in frame from base 1. Trimming takes 4 bases off V and 2 bases off J; junction bases not matched to a gene: 8. CDR1 and CDR2 are drawn from the germline V gene: MGHRA, YSYEKL. Genomic DNA was isolated from the sorted cells so that the TCRbeta CDR3 region could be sequenced. The immunoSEQ Assay was used to sequence the TCRbeta CDR3 regions. What TCRdb holds here is the immuneACCESS table cut down to in-frame rearrangements. Part of the clones is not present; checked against another copy, under half of the missing clones reflect an unresolved V gene, and the others are unexplained. Counted in this sample were under 80,000 clones; roughly 90% of them appeared once. The top ten constitute over 0.75% of the sample.

This sequence originates from an adult with an advanced solid tumor such as melanoma, head and neck, liver or kidney cancer. The sequences come from CD4+ or CD8+ T cells sorted from blood, collected in a trial of the OX40 agonist ivuxolimab. In this chain, TRBV4-1 is recombined with TRBJ2-7, with 7 bases matching TRBD1. Here is the DNA: TGCGCCAGCAGCCTACGACAGGGTAGAGCCTACGAGCAGTACTTC. This translates into CASSLRQGRAYEQYF.